Listed here are 25 T cell receptor beta chains from one sample, sequenced in a study of shared clonotypes between healthy human individuals. Assay used: immunoSEQ multiplex PCR; TCRdb lists only in-frame clones, some missing. The sample has approximately 510,000 clones, approximately 85% seen once. The sample was PBMCs. These receptor sequences come from a woman aged 40 to 50 in good health. Some clones in this sample may be carry-over from other donors' samples.

This chain uses TRBV27 with TRBJ1-5; unclear D gene. V lost 8 bases and J 0 bases, leaving 11 bases between the germline ends. CDR3 length equals 14 residues. CDR1 is MNHEY and CDR2 is SMNVEV in the germline V gene (reference sequence). The CDR3 sequence is CASSKGYSNQPQHF. The CDR3, as DNA: TGTGCCAGCTCCAAAGGCTATAGCAATCAGCCCCAGCATTTT.

The chain recombines TRBV21-1 with TRBJ2-1; TRBD1 reflects the table's D call only, with no check against the DNA. TRBV21-1 is noted as a pseudogene. This CDR3 is built from 15 residues. CDR3 DNA sequence: TGTGCCCGACCTTGGAGACAGGGCCTAAAAGATGAGCAGTTCTTC. Protein sequence: CARPWRQGLKDEQFF.

The rearrangement uses TRBV30 and TRBJ2-1, with D hard to call. CDR1 GTSNPN and CDR2 SVGIG come from the germline V gene (reference sequence). The V end lost 7 bases, the J end lost 5 bases, and 15 bases lay between the germline ends. The CDR3 is 13 residues long. CDR3 region: CASRLGIDNEQFF. The CDR3 DNA sequence: TGTGCCTCCCGCTTGGGGATCGACAATGAGCAGTTCTTC.

This sequence joins TRBV7-9 and TRBJ2-7; D is ambiguous. V dropped 3 bases and J dropped 0 bases, with 9 bases sitting between them. Per the germline V gene, CDR1 is SEHNR and CDR2 is FQNEAQ (reference sequence). The CDR3 has 14 amino acids. This CDR3 reads CASSLMGISYEQYF. DNA for the CDR3: TGTGCCAGCAGCTTGATGGGGATCTCCTACGAGCAGTACTTC.

This clone has at least ten counts. CDR3 sequence reads: CASSQDTRGRLNSPLHF. CDR3 DNA: TGCGCCAGCAGCCAGGATACAAGGGGCCGGCTGAATTCACCCCTCCACTTT. The J gene is TRBJ1-6, the V gene TRBV4-1; a possible D gene is TRBD1 (5 bases). The V end was cut by 3 bases, the J end by 7 bases, with 19 bases between. Germline V gene data show CDR1 as MGHRA and CDR2 as YSYEKL. The CDR3 loop spans 17 amino acids.

J is TRBJ2-5 and V is TRBV29-1; 7 nucleotides line up with TRBD2. Germline loops: CDR1 SQVTM, CDR2 ANQGSEA. The V segment lost 7 bases and the J segment 2 bases; nucleotides outside the gene matches: 4. The CDR3 extends over 12 amino acids. Here the CDR3 reads CSGKGLQETQYF. The DNA of the CDR3 is TGCAGCGGGAAGGGACTACAAGAGACCCAGTACTTC.

Comment on this clone: A far larger clone is only one base removed, so a read error is likely. The CDR3 region is CASSRVQGTGANVLTF. DNA of the CDR3: TGTGCCAGTAGTCGCGTACAGGGTACTGGGGCCAACGTCCTGACTTTC. The chain has TRBV19 and TRBJ2-6, with D tentatively TRBD1 (6 bases). This CDR3 spans 16 amino acids. V lost 5 bases, J lost 2 bases, and 13 bases lay in between. The V gene's germline CDR1 is LNHDA and CDR2 SQIVND (reference sequence).

This rearrangement joins TRBV5-5 to TRBJ1-1, with 8 bases lining up with TRBD1. V trimming: 4 bases; J trimming: 5 bases; junction bases outside the gene matches: 16. Germline CDR1 SGHKS, CDR2 YYEKEE (reference sequence). This CDR3 has 17 residues. The CDR3 DNA is TGTGCCAGCAGCCCCCTGGCCAGGGGGCTGAGTTTTACTGAAGCTTTCTTT. Its translation is CASSPLARGLSFTEAFF.

The chain is built from TRBV27 and TRBJ2-1; TRBD2 matches 13 bases. Germline CDR1 is MNHEY and CDR2 is SMNVEV (reference sequence). Germline trimming cut 4 bases from V and 4 bases from J; bases unmatched to any gene: 7. The CDR3 sequence is 17 residues long. The DNA for the CDR3 is TGTGCCAGCAGTTCATTGACTAGCGGGAGGTATTACAATGAGCAGTTCTTC. Protein product: CASSSLTSGRYYNEQFF.

The chain carries TRBV19 and TRBJ2-2; 11 positions match TRBD2. The germline V gene has CDR1 LNHDA and CDR2 SQIVND (reference sequence). Unmatched junction bases numbered 8, after V lost 5 bases and J lost 0 bases. The CDR3 is made up of 18 amino acids. In DNA, the CDR3 is TGTGCCAGTAGTCGAGGGACTAGCGGTAGGACGAACACCGGGGAGCTGTTTTTT. Translating gives CASSRGTSGRTNTGELFF.

The gene calls are TRBV5-4 and TRBJ2-1; 8 bases match TRBD2. The CDR3 runs to 15 residues. The germline V gene has CDR1 SGHNT and CDR2 YYREEE (reference sequence). V lost 0 bases, J lost 6 bases, and 5 bases stayed unmatched. DNA for the CDR3: TGTGCCAGCAGCTTGGTGAAGGGACTAGGCAATGAGCAGTTCTTC. Its protein is CASSLVKGLGNEQFF.

The chain recombines TRBV29-1 with TRBJ2-6, with TRBD1 matching 9 bases. Germline-derived CDR1 and CDR2 are SQVTM and ANQGSEA. J lost 0 bases, V lost 5 bases, and 11 bases had no gene match. The CDR3 is 18 residues long. CDR3 bases: TGCAGCGTTAAGTTACGGGACAGGGATAGCTCTGGGGCCAACGTCCTGACTTTC. Protein: CSVKLRDRDSSGANVLTF.

The chain links TRBV19 to TRBJ2-5; 7 bases match TRBD1. The J segment lost 5 bases and the V segment lost 5 bases, leaving 11 bases of the junction unmatched. Germline V gene sequence: CDR1 LNHDA, CDR2 SQIVND (reference sequence). The CDR3 covers 15 residues. The CDR3 coding sequence is TGTGCCAGTAGTTTGAGACAGGGACAGAGGGAGACCCAGTACTTC. Amino acid sequence: CASSLRQGQRETQYF.

V and J are TRBV10-1 and TRBJ2-1, with D hard to call. The CDR3 has 15 residues. Germline-derived CDR1 and CDR2 are WNHNN and SYGVQD (reference sequence). Between the trimmed V and J ends, which lost 3 bases and 0 bases, there was a span of 9 bases. The CDR3 DNA follows: TGCGCCAGCAGTGACGGACGGAACTCCTACAATGAGCAGTTCTTC. This translates into CASSDGRNSYNEQFF.

The CDR3 is CASTRTPVNQPQHF. CDR3 nucleotide sequence: TGTGCCAGCACCCGGACGCCAGTCAATCAGCCCCAGCATTTT. The chain recombines TRBV28 with TRBJ1-5; no clear D gene. CDR3 size: 14 residues. Trimming took 7 bases from V and 3 from J, leaving 13 bases between them. Germline CDR1 and CDR2: MDHEN and SYDVKM.

V is TRBV15 and J is TRBJ2-1; 9 bases match TRBD2. V was pared by 0 bases and J by 0 bases, with 15 bases of the junction left unmatched. CDR1 LNHNV and CDR2 YYDKDF come from the germline V gene (reference sequence). This CDR3 spans 21 amino acids. The CDR3 DNA follows: TGTGCCACCAGCAGAGATTTCTTAGGGGTAGCGGGAGAGATCTCCTACAATGAGCAGTTCTTC. Protein sequence: CATSRDFLGVAGEISYNEQFF.

This chain links TRBV5-1 with TRBJ2-1, with D tentatively TRBD1 (6 bases). The ends were cut back, 0 bases at V and 3 bases at J, with 10 bases in the middle. Germline loops: CDR1 SGHRS, CDR2 YFSETQ. The CDR3 spans 15 residues. CDR3 sequence reads: CASSLDGGGYNEQFF. The CDR3 region has the DNA TGCGCCAGCAGCTTGGATGGGGGCGGCTACAATGAGCAGTTCTTC.

The table lists this clone with a few counts. CDR3 coding DNA: TGTGCCAGCAGCTCAGGAGACATGAACACTGAAGCTTTCTTT. Its translation is CASSSGDMNTEAFF. V usage is TRBV28 and J usage is TRBJ1-1; D is undetermined. The length of the CDR3 is 14 residues. V gave up 6 bases and J gave up 0 bases, with 11 bases separating them. Per germline, CDR1 MDHEN and CDR2 SYDVKM.

The rearrangement uses TRBV18 and TRBJ2-6; D is perhaps TRBD1 (6 bases). The CDR3 is 18 residues long. Trimming removed 2 bases at V and 0 bases at J, with 14 bases between. In germline, CDR1 is KGHSH, CDR2 LQKENI. This CDR3 is CASSPFKLGGSGANVLTF. CDR3 coding DNA: TGTGCCAGCTCACCATTTAAGTTAGGGGGCTCTGGGGCCAACGTCCTGACTTTC.

The chain is built from TRBV10-2 and TRBJ2-7; TRBD2 agrees at 12 bases. V gave up 2 bases and J gave up 2 bases; unmatched junction bases: 4. Germline V gives CDR1 WSHSY, CDR2 SAAADI. The length of the CDR3 is 16 residues. DNA of the CDR3: TGCGCCAGCAGTGAGGGACTAGCGGGACGAACCTACGAGCAGTACTTC. Translated, it gives CASSEGLAGRTYEQYF.

The table lists this clone with a count of one. The rearrangement links TRBV30 to TRBJ1-1; D is possibly TRBD1 (5 bases). The CDR3 is 12 amino acids. V lost 0 bases and J lost 10, with 12 bases in between. The germline CDR1 and CDR2 sequences are GTSNPN and SVGIG (reference sequence). The DNA for the CDR3 is TGTGCCTGGAGTGTACGGCAGGGCAGAGCTTTCTTT. Amino acids: CAWSVRQGRAFF.

The chain couples TRBV28 to TRBJ2-5; D is ambiguous. The CDR3 is made up of 13 amino acids. Germline values: CDR1 MDHEN, CDR2 SYDVKM. With 6 bases removed from V and 2 bases from J, the gap between germline ends came to 10 bases. The CDR3 DNA reads as TGTGCCAGCAGGTACAATAGACAAGAGACCCAGTACTTC. Translated: CASRYNRQETQYF.

This clone has only a few counts. The chain carries TRBV29-1 and TRBJ1-3, with no clear D. This CDR3 is built from 11 residues. CDR1 and CDR2 from the germline V gene are SQVTM and ANQGSEA. Trimming removed 3 bases at V and 4 bases at J, with 4 bases between. CDR3 in DNA: TGCAGCGTTGAGAACGGAAACACCATATATTTT. Translated: CSVENGNTIYF.

The chain recombines TRBV7-2 with TRBJ2-7; the D is unclear. CDR3 size: 15 residues. The V gene's germline CDR1 is SGHTA and CDR2 FQGNSA. V lost 1 base, J lost 2 bases, and 12 bases lay in between. The DNA of the CDR3 is TGTGCCAGCAGCTTAGACCCAGGTGTCACCTACGAGCAGTACTTC. Translation gives CASSLDPGVTYEQYF.

This clone was seen a single time. The chain is built from TRBV29-1 and TRBJ2-1, with TRBD2 matching over 10 bases. The CDR3 covers 14 residues. V shed 5 bases and J 9 bases; nucleotides not matched to a gene: 10. The germline V gene encodes CDR1 SQVTM and CDR2 ANQGSEA. The DNA for the CDR3 is TGCAGCGTTCGCCGAACTAGCGGGATGGGTGAGCAGTTCTTC. Amino acid sequence: CSVRRTSGMGEQFF.